A single sample is the source of the 10 T cell receptor beta chains below, sequenced in a study of early stage breast cancer tumors (dated by TCRdb to 2017 to 2019). The library was obtained by the immunoSEQ multiplex PCR assay. TCRdb's version of the immuneACCESS table is confined to in-frame rearrangements and falls short of the full clone set. An unresolved V gene accounts for under half of the shortfall where checked; the remainder is of unknown origin. The table for this sample lists thousands of clones; 70% to 85% of them were counted only once. Over 6.5% of the sample is in the top ten clones. The sequencing sample was made of normal breast tissue next to the tumor. Receptors originate from a person in their sixties with breast cancer.

A few counts support this clone. CDR3 region: CASSTTRGNQPQHF. The CDR3 bases are TGTGCCAGTAGTACCACGAGGGGCAATCAGCCCCAGCATTTT. The chain is built from TRBV19 and TRBJ1-5; no definite D call. The CDR3 length is 14 residues. CDR1 is LNHDA and CDR2 is SQIVND in the germline V gene (reference sequence). Trimming stripped 4 bases from V and 2 bases from J, with 9 bases between.

The rearrangement links TRBV4-2 to TRBJ1-1; a possible D gene is TRBD1 (5 bases). CDR1 is LGHNA and CDR2 is YNFKEQ in the germline V gene. The CDR3 covers 14 residues. Trimming removed 3 bases from V and 5 bases from J, with 13 bases in between. In DNA, the CDR3 is TGTGCCAGCAGCCAGCTTCCGAGGGGTACTGAAGCTTTCTTT. It specifies CASSQLPRGTEAFF.

This sequence joins TRBV11-2 and TRBJ2-7; a weak D match, TRBD1 (6 bases). Germline values: CDR1 SGHAT, CDR2 FQNNGV. The CDR3 length is 15 residues. V shed 3 bases and J shed 2 bases, with 14 bases lying between them. The CDR3 reads CASSFGQGNTYEQYF. CDR3 nucleotide sequence: TGTGCCAGCAGCTTTGGTCAGGGGAACACCTACGAGCAGTACTTC.

This clone has only a few counts. The J gene is TRBJ2-7, the V gene TRBV19; TRBD1 matches 7 bases. The V gene's germline CDR1 is LNHDA and CDR2 SQIVND (reference sequence). V gave up 5 bases and J gave up 1 base; unmatched junction bases: 2. The CDR3 spans 13 residues. The CDR3 sequence is CASSPGGSYEQYF. DNA for the CDR3: TGTGCCAGTAGTCCAGGGGGATCCTACGAGCAGTACTTC.

The genes are TRBV5-4 and TRBJ2-7, with TRBD1 as a possible D gene (6 bases). Trimming removed 4 bases at V and 5 bases at J, with 16 bases between. Looked up from germline, CDR1 is SGHNT and CDR2 is YYREEE (reference sequence). The CDR3 totals 14 residues. CDR3: CASSTDSQSNEQYF. The DNA for the CDR3 is TGTGCCAGCAGCACGGACAGTCAAAGCAACGAGCAGTACTTC.

This rearrangement joins TRBV28 to TRBJ1-5; no clear D gene. The CDR3 totals 14 residues. The V end was cut by 1 base, the J end by 7 bases, with 11 bases between. Germline assignment: CDR1 MDHEN and CDR2 SYDVKM. DNA for the CDR3: TGTGCCAGCAGTTTATCTCAATTCGGCCAGCCCCAGCATTTT. Its translation is CASSLSQFGQPQHF.

The chain joins TRBV27 to TRBJ2-2; the D gene is possibly TRBD1 (5 bases). This CDR3 contains 14 residues. Trimming removed 5 bases from V and 1 base from J, with 8 bases in between. CDR1 is MNHEY, CDR2 SMNVEV, per germline (reference sequence). CDR3 nucleotides: TGTGCCAGCAGTCTGACAGTGAACACCGGGGAGCTGTTTTTT. Protein product: CASSLTVNTGELFF.

This chain uses TRBV5-1 with TRBJ2-1, with 7 bases that match TRBD2. Losses at the gene ends were 2 bases for V and 7 bases for J; bases not matched to a gene: 15. The CDR3 runs 17 residues. Germline CDR1 reads SGHRS; CDR2 reads YFSETQ. CDR3 in DNA: TGCGCCAGCAGCTTCTCCCAGGGAGCGGGATATAGAAATGAGCAGTTCTTC. This sequence encodes CASSFSQGAGYRNEQFF.

The rearrangement uses TRBV6-5 and TRBJ1-1, with a possible D match to TRBD1 (5 bases). Germline CDR1 reads MNHEY; CDR2 reads SVGAGI. The V gene lost 7 bases and the J gene lost 1 base, with 13 bases spanning the gap. The CDR3 runs to 14 residues. The CDR3 region is CASKGRVRNTEAFF. Here the CDR3 DNA reads TGTGCCAGCAAGGGACGGGTGAGGAACACTGAAGCTTTCTTT.

Only one count was recorded for this clone. This chain uses TRBV6-5 with TRBJ2-1; D perhaps matches TRBD1 (5 bases). CDR3 length: 15 residues. V was cut by 7 bases and J by 7 bases, with 20 bases left in between. Germline V gives CDR1 MNHEY, CDR2 SVGAGI. This CDR3 reads CASTPLGSGRNEQFF. CDR3 DNA sequence: TGTGCCAGCACCCCCTTAGGGTCAGGGCGAAATGAGCAGTTCTTC.